This is a list of T cell receptor beta chains from one sample in a study of T cell repertoires in cytomegalovirus infection. MiXCR, run by TCRdb on the reads, gives a single entry per CDR3 protein. The repertoire holds approximately 490,000 distinct CDR3 sequences, with about 11% as singletons. The specimen was PBMCs. The receptors derive from a human donor in good health (CMV status not recorded). Some clones in this sample may be carry-over from other donors' samples. Each CDR3 is given with its conserved first and last residue. D genes are given only for firm matches. Size tells how often a clone was seen (once, few, many) or the class of an expanded clone, and some rows leave it out.

TGTGCCAGCAGCTTAGTTTGGGGGCTGGGCAATCAGCCCCAGCATTTT,CASSLVWGLGNQPQHF,many,TRBJ1-5,TRBV7-2,-
TGTGCCAGCAGTAAGGACAGGGCGGTGAATGAGCAGTTCTTC,CASSKDRAVNEQFF,many,TRBJ2-1,TRBV2,TRBD1
TGTGCCATCACCCCGGGACAGGCGAACACCGGGGAGCTGTTTTTT,CAITPGQANTGELFF,many,TRBJ2-2,TRBV10-3,TRBD1
TGTGCCAGCAGTTCTCCGGGGGAAACCGGGGAGCTGTTTTTT,CASSSPGETGELFF,-,TRBJ2-2,TRBV28,-
TGTGCCAGCACCCCGACCCGGGGGGGAACTGAAGCTTTCTTT,CASTPTRGGTEAFF,many,TRBJ1-1,TRBV7-8,-
TGTGCCAGCAGTTTCGAACAGGGTAGCATAGCCTATGGCTACACCTTC,CASSFEQGSIAYGYTF,-,TRBJ1-2,TRBV27,-
TGTGCCAGCAGTTATAGACGGGAAAGGGACACTGAAGCTTTCTTT,CASSYRRERDTEAFF,few,TRBJ1-1,TRBV6-5,-
TGTGCCAGCAGCCAACAGGACAGGGCCTACGAGCAGTACTTC,CASSQQDRAYEQYF,-,TRBJ2-7,TRBV9,TRBD1
TGTGCCAGCAGTTTAAGGGGACGGAATCAGCCCCAGCATTTT,CASSLRGRNQPQHF,many,TRBJ1-5,TRBV12-3/TRBV12-4,-
TGTGCCAGCAGCCCGCGACCCGGGGAGCTGTTTTTT,CASSPRPGELFF,many,TRBJ2-2,TRBV7-6,-
TGTGCCAGCTCACCAGACGGGACAGGGGGCGCCGACACCTTC,CASSPDGTGGADTF,-,TRBJ1-2,TRBV18,TRBD1
TGTGCCAGCCTGGACAGAGATGGCTACACCTTC,CASLDRDGYTF,-,TRBJ1-2,TRBV2,-
TGTGCCAGCAGCTTAGGGACAGGGGATAAGTACTTC,CASSLGTGDKYF,many,TRBJ2-7,TRBV7-9,TRBD1
TGTGCCAGCGCCGGGATGGCGGGGGCCTACAATGAGCAGTTCTTC,CASAGMAGAYNEQFF,many,TRBJ2-1,TRBV12-3/TRBV12-4,TRBD2